The 18 T cell receptor beta chains below all came from one sample that was sequenced in a study of T cell responses to AZD1222 COVID-19 vaccine. Profiling relied on immunoSEQ multiplex PCR, and the TCRdb table lists in-frame clones only, not all of them. Among about 120,000 clones listed, 80% to 90% were seen once. The sample here was peripheral blood, taken on day 0 of AZD1222 vaccination. The receptor set was obtained from an adult in good health.

This chain uses TRBV28 with TRBJ1-2, with 10 nucleotides matching TRBD1. Germline assignment: CDR1 MDHEN and CDR2 SYDVKM. The V gene end was trimmed by 5 bases and the J gene end by 7 bases; junction bases not matched to a gene: 4. The CDR3 totals 13 residues. The CDR3: CASSDRGLSGYTF. Written as DNA, the CDR3 is TGTGCCAGCAGTGACAGGGGGCTTAGTGGCTACACCTTC.

This sequence joins TRBV11-2 and TRBJ1-2; no clear D gene. Germline V lookup: CDR1 SGHAT, CDR2 FQNNGV. This CDR3 has 12 residues. The germline V and J ends were trimmed by 1 base and 4 bases, with 4 bases remaining between them. DNA of the CDR3: TGTGCCAGCAGCTTAGGAGGCTATGGCTACACCTTC. As protein: CASSLGGYGYTF.

The V and J genes are TRBV6-4 and TRBJ2-7, with D tentatively TRBD1 or TRBD2 (6 bases each). The V gene's germline CDR1 is MRHNA and CDR2 SNTAGT. There are 17 residues in the CDR3. Deletions cut 4 bases from V and 3 bases from J, with 22 bases between. The CDR3 spells CASSVERLGGVDYEQYF. CDR3 sequence (DNA): TGTGCCAGCAGTGTCGAGAGACTAGGGGGTGTGGACTACGAGCAGTACTTC.

The chain couples TRBV4-3 to TRBJ2-3, with 8 bases lining up with TRBD2. With 0 bases clipped from V and 8 bases from J, the junction kept 10 bases outside the gene matches. The length of the CDR3 is 16 residues. Germline lookup yields CDR1 LGHNA and CDR2 YSLEER. The CDR3 here is CASSQDRLAGAATQYF. The CDR3 nucleotides are TGCGCCAGCAGCCAAGATCGCCTAGCGGGCGCGGCTACGCAGTATTTT.

The rearrangement joins TRBV30 to TRBJ1-4; 10 nucleotides match TRBD1. Trimming took 2 bases from V and 0 from J; bases not matched to a gene: 6. This CDR3 has 17 residues. CDR1 is GTSNPN and CDR2 is SVGIG in the germline V gene (reference sequence). The CDR3 bases are TGTGCCTGGAGTCCTAGGACAGGGGGGACAACTAATGAAAAACTGTTTTTT. Encoded protein: CAWSPRTGGTTNEKLFF.

This sequence joins TRBV6-6 and TRBJ1-5, with D maybe TRBD1 (5 bases). From germline, CDR1 is MNHNY and CDR2 SVGAGI (reference sequence). There are 13 residues in the CDR3. The V gene lost 2 bases and the J gene lost 10 bases, with 12 bases spanning the gap. The CDR3 is CASSYTQGNPQHF. CDR3 nucleotide sequence: TGTGCCAGCAGTTACACTCAGGGTAACCCCCAGCATTTT.

This chain uses TRBV27 with TRBJ2-5; possibly TRBD1 for D (6 bases). Trimming shortened V by 3 bases and J by 5 bases, and 7 bases separated the two germline ends. Germline V gene sequence: CDR1 MNHEY, CDR2 SMNVEV (reference sequence). The length of the CDR3 is 12 residues. The chain's CDR3 is CASSLRGETQYF. The CDR3 coding sequence is TGTGCCAGCAGTTTGAGGGGGGAGACCCAGTACTTC.

This clone was detected only once. The chain recombines TRBV14 with TRBJ1-5; possibly TRBD1 for D (5 bases). Trimming removed 0 bases from V and 7 bases from J, with 13 bases in between. The CDR3 contains 15 residues. Germline CDR1 and CDR2: SGHDN and FVKESK. The CDR3 region has the DNA TGTGCCAGCAGCCAAGAACCCCTCCGGGGCCAGCCCCAGCATTTT. Its translation is CASSQEPLRGQPQHF.

This clone came up once. The V call is TRBV7-8, the J call TRBJ2-7; no clear D gene. Germline V gene lookup returns CDR1 SGHVS and CDR2 FQNEAQ. The CDR3 runs 12 residues. V lost 1 base to trimming and J lost 4 bases, with 5 bases between them. The CDR3 nucleotides read TGTGCCAGCAGCTTAGTCAGTTACGAGCAGTACTTC. Translated, it gives CASSLVSYEQYF.

The chain has TRBV10-3 and TRBJ2-2; 7 bases align to TRBD2. The CDR3 consists of 16 residues. V trimming: 5 bases; J trimming: 4 bases; junction bases outside the gene matches: 10. CDR1 and CDR2 from the germline V gene are ENHRY and SYGVKD. The CDR3 DNA reads as TGTGCCATCAGTCCCCCGGGGAGGGGAGGCACCGGGGAGCTGTTTTTT. Translating it yields CAISPPGRGGTGELFF.

The chain links TRBV4-3 to TRBJ1-4; 7 bases are shared with TRBD1. The CDR3 has 16 amino acids. V trimming: 0 bases; J trimming: 8 bases; junction bases outside the gene matches: 9. Germline-derived CDR1 and CDR2 are LGHNA and YSLEER. This chain's CDR3 is CASSQEGGGWREKLFF. CDR3 nucleotides: TGCGCCAGCAGCCAAGAGGGAGGGGGCTGGAGGGAAAAACTGTTTTTT.

The rearrangement links TRBV7-2 to TRBJ2-7, with a possible D match to TRBD1 (6 bases). Germline assignment: CDR1 SGHTA and CDR2 FQGNSA. This CDR3 is 16 amino acids long. Trimming shortened V by 1 base and J by 4 bases, and 17 bases separated the two germline ends. The CDR3 is CASSLVGGREIYEQYF. Written as DNA, the CDR3 is TGTGCCAGCAGCTTAGTAGGGGGAAGAGAGATTTACGAGCAGTACTTC.

DNA for the CDR3: TGTGCCAGCAGCTTAGTTTCTGGCCAGGCACCTGGAAACACCATATATTTT. It codes for CASSLVSGQAPGNTIYF. The genes are TRBV7-3 and TRBJ1-3; no firm D call. This CDR3 has 17 residues. Per germline, CDR1 SGHTA and CDR2 FQGTGA. Trimming left V 2 bases short and J 2 bases short, with 16 bases between.

This chain uses TRBV28 with TRBJ2-3; 12 nucleotides line up with TRBD1. The length of the CDR3 is 17 residues. CDR1 and CDR2 (germline): MDHEN, SYDVKM. V lost 6 bases and J lost 7; bases outside the gene matches: 14. CDR3 amino acids: CASSPSLGQGARNTQYF. For the CDR3, the DNA is TGTGCCAGCAGCCCAAGTCTGGGACAGGGGGCGCGAAATACGCAGTATTTT.

CDR3 DNA: TGCGCCAGCAGCAGGACAGGGGGAAGGGACACCGGGGAGCTGTTTTTT. It codes for CASSRTGGRDTGELFF. The chain joins TRBV5-1 to TRBJ2-2; 10 nucleotides match TRBD1. The CDR3 consists of 16 residues. V dropped 4 bases and J dropped 3; count of bases not matched to a gene: 6. Germline lookup yields CDR1 SGHRS and CDR2 YFSETQ.

The genes are TRBV24-1 and TRBJ2-2; 7 bases agree with TRBD1. Trimming removed 4 bases from V and 7 bases from J; junction bases left unmatched: 14. The CDR3 spans 17 residues. Germline V gene data show CDR1 as KGHDR and CDR2 as SFDVKD. CDR3 nucleotide sequence: TGTGCCACCAGTGACTTACGACAGGGACGACGAAACGGGGAGCTGTTTTTT. Translation: CATSDLRQGRRNGELFF.

The CDR3 DNA reads as TGTGCCAGCAGTGAGGGGTCGACGGTGATTTATGGCTACACCTTC. This translates into CASSEGSTVIYGYTF. The chain has TRBV2 and TRBJ1-2; no clear D. The CDR3 sequence is 15 residues long. Germline assignment: CDR1 SNHLY and CDR2 FYNNEI. V lost 3 bases to trimming and J lost 5 bases, with 16 bases between them.

V is TRBV9 and J is TRBJ2-1; a weak D match, TRBD2 (6 bases). There are 13 residues in the CDR3. V dropped 3 bases and J dropped 7 bases, with 11 bases sitting between them. Germline V gives CDR1 SGDLS, CDR2 YYNGEE. CDR3 nucleotide sequence: TGTGCCAGCAGCGCTAGCGTCCTAAATGAGCAGTTCTTC. This codes for CASSASVLNEQFF.